This passage covers 11 T cell receptor beta chains from one sample sequenced in a study of T cell repertoires in cytomegalovirus infection. TCRdb ran MiXCR on the reads and lists one entry per CDR3 protein. Of about 450,000 distinct CDR3 sequences in the sample, 25% to 40% were seen once. The source material was PBMCs. The receptors were gathered from a human donor in good health (CMV status not recorded). Some clones in this sample may be carry-over from other donors' samples.

This chain joins TRBV6-5 and TRBJ2-5; D might be TRBD1 or TRBD2, each matching 5 bases. With 0 bases removed from V and 4 bases from J, the gap between germline ends came to 12 bases. The CDR3 sequence is 15 residues long. The V gene's germline CDR1 is MNHEY and CDR2 SVGAGI. The CDR3 nucleotides read TGTGCCAGCAGTTACTCGGGACGAGAAGGAGAGACCCAGTACTTC. Protein sequence: CASSYSGREGETQYF.

The genes are TRBV12-3 or TRBV12-4 and TRBJ1-2; D unresolved. The CDR3 is 12 residues long. V gave up 6 bases and J gave up 5 bases, with 10 bases separating them. The CDR3 loop is CASSVMAYGYTF. In nucleotides, the CDR3 is TGTGCCAGCAGCGTAATGGCTTATGGCTACACCTTC.

In this sample, this clonotype turned up once. The chain has TRBV11-2 and TRBJ1-1; TRBD1 is a possible D gene (6 bases). Trimming cost V 1 base and J 6 bases, with 12 bases left between them. The CDR3 has 14 amino acids. Germline V lookup: CDR1 SGHAT, CDR2 FQNNGV. The CDR3 DNA reads as TGTGCCAGCAGCTTAGTCCCAGGGGCAGCTGAAGCTTTCTTT. The encoded protein is CASSLVPGAAEAFF.

This clonotype was seen more than once but under ten times. The J gene is TRBJ1-1, the V gene TRBV7-9, with 8 bases aligning to TRBD1. The CDR3 contains 15 residues. Germline trimming cut 3 bases from V and 4 bases from J; bases unmatched to any gene: 7. Germline V gene lookup returns CDR1 SEHNR and CDR2 FQNEAQ (reference sequence). CDR3 region: CASSFPGQAGTEAFF. In nucleotides, the CDR3 is TGTGCCAGCAGCTTTCCGGGACAGGCGGGCACTGAAGCTTTCTTT.

At least ten counts were recorded for this clonotype. This chain uses TRBV7-8 with TRBJ1-1, with 8 nucleotides matching TRBD1. The germline gives CDR1 SGHVS, CDR2 FQNEAQ. V gave up 4 bases and J gave up 1 base; unmatched junction bases: 5. There are 15 residues in the CDR3. The CDR3 DNA sequence: TGTGCCAGCAGCTCAGGACAGGGCGGGAACACTGAAGCTTTCTTT. Residues: CASSSGQGGNTEAFF. The whole variable domain, remainder taken from reference TRBV7-8 and TRBJ1-1, is GAGVSQSPRYKVAKRGQDVALRCDPISGHVSLFWYQQALGQGPEFLTYFQNEAQLDKSGLPSDRFFAERPEGSVSTLKIQRTQQEDSAVYLCASSSGQGGNTEAFFGQGTRLTVV.

Concerning this clonotype itself: No conserved phenylalanine or tryptophan ends this CDR3, so it is likely a read error. The V gene is TRBV12-3 or TRBV12-4, the J gene TRBJ2-7, with 7 bases aligning to TRBD1. The J segment lost 4 bases and the V segment lost 4 bases, leaving 13 bases of the junction unmatched. This CDR3 has 16 residues. This CDR3 reads CASSSQRTGLGYEQYL. CDR3 DNA: TGTGCCAGCAGTTCCCAAAGGACAGGTTTGGGTTACGAGCAGTACTTG.

This sequence joins TRBV29-1 and TRBJ2-1, with 10 nucleotides matching TRBD2. Germline assignment: CDR1 SQVTM and CDR2 ANQGSEA. Trimming at V came to 2 bases and at J to 6 bases, leaving 7 bases not matched to a gene. CDR3 size: 15 residues. The CDR3: CSVELASGGFNEQFF. CDR3 nucleotides: TGCAGCGTTGAATTGGCTAGCGGGGGCTTCAATGAGCAGTTCTTC.

Many counts were recorded for this clonotype. The chain combines TRBV7-9 with TRBJ1-2; the D gene is possibly TRBD1 (6 bases). Deletions cut 6 bases from V and 3 bases from J, with 11 bases between. Germline lookup yields CDR1 SEHNR and CDR2 FQNEAQ (reference sequence). CDR3 size: 13 residues. For the CDR3, the DNA is TGTGCCAGCAGGCCTAACAGGGACTATGGCTACACCTTC. Protein: CASRPNRDYGYTF.

The gene calls are TRBV10-3 and TRBJ2-3; 12 bases are a match to TRBD2. Germline V lookup: CDR1 ENHRY, CDR2 SYGVKD. The CDR3 totals 15 residues. With V trimmed by 5 bases and J by 6 bases, 6 bases remained unmatched. In nucleotides, the CDR3 is TGTGCCATCAGTAGTCCTAGCGGGGGGGTTGATACGCAGTATTTT. Translated: CAISSPSGGVDTQYF.

This clonotype was observed many times. The chain combines TRBV7-2 with TRBJ1-1; possibly TRBD1 for D (5 bases). There are 15 residues in the CDR3. Trimming left V 1 base short and J 1 base short, with 10 bases between. Germline CDR1 is SGHTA and CDR2 is FQGNSA. CDR3 region: CASSLGGPWNTEAFF. The CDR3 DNA sequence: TGTGCCAGCAGCTTAGGGGGACCTTGGAACACTGAAGCTTTCTTT.

In nucleotides, the CDR3 is TGTGCCAGCAGCTTAATCCCCCGGACTAGCACCGGGGAGAAGTTCTTC. Translation gives CASSLIPRTSTGEKFF. The chain is built from TRBV7-3 and TRBJ2-1; 8 bases map to TRBD2. This CDR3 spans 16 amino acids. V dropped 1 base and J dropped 14; count of bases not matched to a gene: 16. Germline CDR1 and CDR2: SGHTA and FQGTGA.